A selection of T cell receptor beta chains follows, all from one sample in a study of identical twins. TCRdb recomputed calls from the 5' RACE reads with MiXCR, one row per CDR3 protein. The table includes about 700,000 distinct CDR3 sequences, 8.5% to 9% detected once. These sequences were also reported in another study, on yellow fever vaccine responses in identical twins.

The material sequenced was PBMCs. The receptors originated from a woman aged 18-29 years in good health. The CDR3 runs from the conserved cysteine through the conserved F or W. The order of the fields is clone size, V gene, J gene, D gene, CDR3 protein, CDR3 DNA. D genes are given only for firm matches. Some rows have no size entry. The others give once, few or many, or a class for an expanded clone.

>many|TRBV10-1|TRBJ2-2|TRBD1
CASSESRTGSGELFF
TGCGCCAGCAGTGAGTCGAGGACAGGGTCCGGGGAGCTGTTTTTT
>.|TRBV19|TRBJ1-5|TRBD1
CASSIRQGVGPQHF
TGTGCCAGTAGTATACGACAGGGCGTAGGGCCCCAGCATTTT
>many|TRBV7-2|TRBJ2-2|TRBD2
CASSPGGGGGELFF
TGTGCCAGCAGCCCCGGGGGGGGTGGCGGAGAGCTGTTTTTT
>few|TRBV19|TRBJ2-1|.
CASCANGPEQFF
TGTGCCAGTTGTGCCAACGGCCCTGAGCAGTTCTTC
>.|TRBV9|TRBJ2-1|TRBD1
CASSLRQGGNEQFF
TGTGCCAGCAGCCTTCGACAGGGGGGCAATGAGCAGTTCTTC
>.|TRBV20-1|TRBJ1-2|TRBD1
CSAGGQAYYGYTF
TGCAGTGCTGGCGGACAGGCCTACTATGGCTACACCTTC
>few|TRBV28|TRBJ2-3|TRBD2
CASSLRRGGLSSTDTQYF
TGTGCCAGCAGTTTAAGGCGGGGGGGTCTTTCTAGCACAGATACGCAGTATTTT
>.|TRBV5-4|TRBJ2-5|TRBD1
CASSFRQGVYETQYF
TGTGCCAGCAGCTTCAGGCAGGGGGTTTATGAGACCCAGTACTTC
>.|TRBV6-1|TRBJ2-3|.
CASSEAVGGTDTQYF
TGTGCCAGCAGTGAAGCGGTGGGGGGCACAGATACGCAGTATTTT
>.|TRBV6-1|TRBJ1-2|.
CASSGGTLNYGYTF
TGTGCCAGCAGTGGAGGGACATTAAACTATGGCTACACCTTC
>.|TRBV6-2/TRBV6-3|TRBJ2-1|.
CASSQEGYGEQFF
TGTGCCAGCAGCCAGGAGGGGTACGGTGAGCAGTTCTTC
>.|TRBV7-9|TRBJ2-2|.
CASSFKLVNTGELFF
TGTGCCAGCAGCTTTAAACTAGTGAACACCGGGGAGCTGTTTTTT
>many|TRBV29-1|TRBJ2-3|TRBD2
CSVPTSGGASDTQYF
TGCAGCGTCCCTACTAGCGGGGGGGCTTCAGATACGCAGTATTTT
>many|TRBV7-9|TRBJ2-2|TRBD1
CASSPRQGLSTGELFF
TGTGCCAGCAGCCCACGACAGGGGCTAAGCACCGGGGAGCTGTTTTTT
>few|TRBV7-2|TRBJ2-7|.
CASSQGHPYEQYF
TGTGCCAGCAGCCAAGGGCACCCCTACGAGCAGTACTTC
>few|TRBV4-3|TRBJ1-5|.
CASSHGRDQPQHF
TGCGCCAGCAGCCACGGACGGGATCAGCCCCAGCATTTT
>.|TRBV10-2|TRBJ1-2|.
CASSDLRPDYGYTF
TGCGCCAGCAGTGACTTGCGACCTGACTATGGCTACACCTTC
>.|TRBV4-3|TRBJ2-1|.
CASSQDVLNEQFF
TGCGCCAGCAGCCAAGATGTCTTGAATGAGCAGTTCTTC
>.|TRBV7-2|TRBJ1-1|.
CASSRRTTGLMNTEAFF
TGTGCCAGCAGCAGACGAACGACAGGCCTAATGAACACTGAAGCTTTCTTT
>few|TRBV2|TRBJ2-4|TRBD2
CASSTTSGRASKYF
TGTGCCAGCAGTACGACTAGCGGGAGGGCCTCCAAGTACTTC
>many|TRBV10-3|TRBJ1-1|TRBD1
CAISVQGDNTEAFF
TGTGCCATCAGTGTACAGGGGGACAACACTGAAGCTTTCTTT
>few|TRBV5-1|TRBJ2-5|TRBD2
CASSLEAGGLQETQYF
TGCGCCAGCAGCTTGGAGGCGGGAGGGCTCCAAGAGACCCAGTACTTC
>many|TRBV4-3|TRBJ2-3|.
CASSQDRNSDTQYF
TGCGCCAGCAGCCAAGATCGCAACTCCGATACGCAGTATTTT
>.|TRBV10-3|TRBJ2-7|TRBD1
CAISDLDRVNEQYF
TGTGCCATCAGTGACCTCGACAGGGTAAACGAGCAGTACTTC
>few|TRBV20-1|TRBJ2-1|.
CSARGTASRSYNEQFF
TGCAGTGCTAGAGGGACAGCGAGTCGCTCCTACAATGAGCAGTTCTTC
>many|TRBV11-2|TRBJ2-7|.
CASSLYQGMAEQYF
TGTGCCAGCAGCCTCTACCAGGGAATGGCCGAGCAGTACTTC
>.|TRBV29-1|TRBJ2-7|.
CSVGVSPLTYEQYF
TGCAGCGTTGGAGTTAGCCCTCTTACCTACGAGCAGTACTTC
>.|TRBV27|TRBJ2-7|.
CATKSRGVFSYEQYF
TGTGCCACCAAATCCAGGGGGGTGTTTTCCTACGAGCAGTACTTC
>many|TRBV3-1|TRBJ2-3|.
CASSQESEGPDTQYF
TGTGCCAGCAGCCAAGAGAGCGAGGGGCCAGATACGCAGTATTTT
>few|TRBV3-1|TRBJ1-2|TRBD1
CASSPRTGRDGYTF
TGTGCCAGCAGCCCTCGGACAGGGCGGGATGGCTACACCTTC
>many|TRBV4-3|TRBJ2-1|.
CASSQDRERSHEQFF
TGCGCCAGCAGCCAAGATAGGGAGCGGTCTCATGAGCAGTTCTTC
>.|TRBV28|TRBJ2-3|TRBD2
CASSLWTSGGADTQYF
TGTGCCAGCAGTCTCTGGACTAGCGGAGGGGCAGATACGCAGTATTTT
>.|TRBV6-5|TRBJ2-3|.
CASSYSKLASTDTQYF
TGTGCCAGCAGTTACTCGAAGCTAGCCAGCACAGATACGCAGTATTTT
>many|TRBV20-1|TRBJ2-3|.
CSARDPRPDTQYF
TGCAGTGCTAGAGATCCTCGTCCAGATACGCAGTATTTT
>many|TRBV4-3|TRBJ1-1|.
CASSQTRRSNTEAFF
TGCGCCAGCAGCCAAACGCGTAGATCGAACACTGAAGCTTTCTTT
>.|TRBV11-3|TRBJ2-3|TRBD1
CASSSGTGGVTDTQYF
TGTGCCAGCAGCTCCGGGACAGGGGGCGTCACAGATACGCAGTATTTT
>few|TRBV25-1|TRBJ2-1|.
CAGGAGHEQFF
TGTGCCGGTGGGGCGGGACATGAGCAGTTCTTC
>.|TRBV27|TRBJ2-1|.
CASSLGGTAANEQFF
TGTGCCAGCAGTTTAGGCGGGACAGCCGCCAATGAGCAGTTCTTC
>many|TRBV29-1|TRBJ2-1|TRBD2
CSSAGASGNNEQFF
TGCAGCTCCGCTGGAGCTAGCGGAAACAATGAGCAGTTCTTC
>many|TRBV7-6|TRBJ2-5|TRBD1
CASSLVTGVSETQYF
TGTGCCAGCAGCTTAGTGACAGGGGTTTCGGAGACCCAGTACTTC
>.|TRBV20-1|TRBJ2-1|TRBD1
CSARDLGTGPFNEQFF
TGCAGTGCTAGAGATTTAGGGACAGGGCCGTTCAATGAGCAGTTCTTC
>.|TRBV3-1|TRBJ2-3|.
CASGTPLGDTQYF
TGTGCCAGCGGGACACCCTTGGGAGATACGCAGTATTTT
>many|TRBV5-1|TRBJ2-4|.
CASSTTGEGKNIQYF
TGCGCCAGCAGCACCACAGGGGAGGGCAAAAACATTCAGTACTTC
>many|TRBV27|TRBJ2-3|.
CASSLSRTGTQYF
TGTGCCAGCAGTTTGTCGCGGACTGGCACGCAGTATTTT
>.|TRBV11-2|TRBJ2-1|TRBD2
CANSPMGGGAYNEQFF
TGTGCCAACAGCCCGATGGGCGGGGGGGCCTACAATGAGCAGTTCTTC
>many|TRBV11-2|TRBJ2-2|.
CASSPMEGADGELFF
TGTGCCAGCAGCCCCATGGAGGGAGCGGACGGGGAGCTGTTTTTT
>many|TRBV29-1|TRBJ2-7|.
CSVEDWSSYEQYF
TGCAGCGTTGAAGACTGGAGCTCCTACGAGCAGTACTTC
>few|TRBV28|TRBJ2-3|.
CASSNPQDTQYF
TGTGCCAGCAGCAACCCTCAAGATACGCAGTATTTT
>.|TRBV3-1|TRBJ2-4|.
CASSQGWIEMGIQYF
TGTGCCAGCAGCCAAGGATGGATAGAGATGGGCATTCAGTACTTC
>many|TRBV27|TRBJ2-7|TRBD2
CASSPLAGGRYEQYF
TGTGCCAGCAGTCCTCTAGCGGGGGGCAGATACGAGCAGTACTTC
>.|TRBV29-1|TRBJ2-5|.
CSVVYLLGLQGTQYF
TGCAGCGTTGTGTATTTATTGGGACTCCAAGGGACCCAGTACTTC
>few|TRBV29-1|TRBJ2-5|.
CSVEEEAGQETQYF
TGCAGCGTTGAAGAGGAGGCAGGCCAAGAGACCCAGTACTTC
>many|TRBV7-2|TRBJ1-6|TRBD1
CASSLGTDNSPLHF
TGTGCCAGCAGCCTCGGGACAGATAATTCACCCCTCCACTTT
>.|TRBV7-8|TRBJ2-7|.
CASSLMAHPDYEQYF
TGTGCCAGCAGCTTAATGGCGCACCCTGACTACGAGCAGTACTTC